This is a list of T cell receptor beta chains from one sample in a study of blood T cell repertoires in COVID-19. Produced via immunoSEQ multiplex PCR; TCRdb's table is partial and in-frame only. The profile shows under 250,000 clones, around 87% of them singletons. The sequenced material came from peripheral blood. These receptors all come from a woman in her 70s with active or convalescent COVID-19. Each CDR3 is given with its conserved first and last residue. The D gene is left open where the match is weak. The size field is filled for only some rows; it gives once, few, many or a size class.

v_gene	d_gene	abundance	j_gene	CDR3aa	CDR3nt
TRBV7-8	TRBD1	.	TRBJ2-3	CANSPGQAVWVNTQYF	TGTGCCAACAGCCCAGGACAGGCTGTTTGGGTCAATACGCAGTATTTT
TRBV6-5	TRBD1	.	TRBJ2-5	CASSSADGTDETQYF	TGTGCCAGCAGTTCCGCCGACGGGACAGATGAGACCCAGTACTTC
TRBV29-1	TRBD1	.	TRBJ2-2	CSVPQGTTGELFF	TGCAGCGTTCCACAGGGGACCACCGGGGAGCTGTTTTTT
TRBV18	TRBD1	.	TRBJ1-3	CASSPLLQGAGNTIYF	TGTGCCAGCTCACCACTACTTCAGGGGGCTGGAAACACCATATATTTT
TRBV7-3	.	.	TRBJ1-1	CASSLTQGYEAFF	TGTGCCAGCAGCTTAACCCAGGGGTATGAAGCTTTCTTT
TRBV7-8	TRBD1	.	TRBJ1-5	CASSLLQGAQGNQPQHF	TGTGCCAGCAGCCTGCTACAGGGGGCGCAGGGCAATCAGCCCCAGCATTTT
TRBV6-5	TRBD1	.	TRBJ1-2	CASSSGTGTDGYTF	TGTGCCAGCAGCTCCGGGACAGGGACTGATGGCTACACCTTC
TRBV7-2	.	.	TRBJ1-1	CASSPAQVRGTEAFF	TGTGCCAGCAGCCCCGCGCAGGTGAGGGGGACTGAAGCTTTCTTT
TRBV5-1	TRBD2	once	TRBJ2-7	CASSLAGTTQGYEQYF	TGCGCCAGCAGCTTGGCCGGGACTACTCAAGGCTACGAGCAGTACTTC
TRBV25-1	.	.	TRBJ1-6	CASSVRGSNSPLHF	TGTGCCAGCAGTGTCCGAGGAAGTAATTCACCCCTCCACTTT
TRBV10-2	.	.	TRBJ2-6	CASTGHSGANVLTF	TGCGCCAGTACAGGGCACTCTGGGGCCAACGTCCTGACTTTC
TRBV18	.	.	TRBJ2-5	CASSLGVGETQYF	TGTGCCAGCTCACTCGGGGTGGGAGAGACCCAGTACTTC
TRBV5-6	.	.	TRBJ1-1	CASSFRDRNTEAFF	TGTGCCAGCAGCTTCCGTGACAGGAACACTGAAGCTTTCTTT
TRBV6-5	.	.	TRBJ1-6	CASSYSFITKNSPLHF	TGTGCCAGCAGTTACTCATTCATAACTAAGAATTCACCCCTCCACTTT
TRBV6-2/TRBV6-3	TRBD2	once	TRBJ2-1	CASSYLRGARYNEQFF	TGTGCCAGCAGTTACTTGCGGGGGGCGCGGTACAATGAGCAGTTCTTC
TRBV27	TRBD1	.	TRBJ1-6	CASSFWTGENSPLHF	TGTGCCAGCAGTTTTTGGACAGGGGAGAATTCACCCCTCCACTTT
TRBV7-9	TRBD2	.	TRBJ2-1	CASSFLAGDEQFF	TGTGCCAGCAGCTTCTTAGCGGGGGATGAGCAGTTCTTC
TRBV5-4	.	.	TRBJ1-3	CASSLAPGNSGNTIYF	TGTGCCAGCAGCTTGGCCCCGGGTAACTCTGGAAACACCATATATTTT
TRBV7-2	.	once	TRBJ2-6	CASSGDSSGANVLTF	TGTGCCAGCAGCGGAGACAGCTCTGGGGCCAACGTCCTGACTTTC
TRBV5-4	TRBD1	.	TRBJ1-5	CASSLYRGPDSNQPQHF	TGTGCCAGCAGCTTGTACAGGGGGCCGGATTCGAATCAGCCCCAGCATTTT
TRBV6-5	.	few	TRBJ1-6	CASRPRGNSPLHF	TGTGCCAGCCGTCCAAGAGGAAATTCACCCCTCCACTTT
TRBV25-1	.	.	TRBJ1-4	CASSQQGEKLFF	TGTGCCAGCAGTCAACAGGGTGAAAAACTGTTTTTT
TRBV5-6	.	.	TRBJ1-1	CASSPGSLEAFF	TGTGCCAGCAGCCCGGGATCTCTTGAAGCTTTCTTT
TRBV3-1/TRBV3-2	.	.	TRBJ1-2	CASSQVQGGCTF	TGTGCCAGCAGCCAAGTACAGGGTGGCTGCACCTTC
TRBV7-9	TRBD1	.	TRBJ1-6	CASTPGQGNSPLHF	TGTGCCAGCACGCCCGGACAGGGAAATTCACCCCTCCACTTT
TRBV7-2	.	.	TRBJ1-4	CASSLGTNGEKLFF	TGTGCCAGCAGCCTCGGGACAAACGGAGAAAAACTGTTTTTT